Sequencing of this TCR beta chain was carried out in a study of CD8+ T cells in alopecia areata. About the study: Patients received oral tofacitinib, 5 to 10 mg twice daily, for moderate-to-severe alopecia areata. Tofacitinib was given for 6 to 18 months, then stopped for 6 months.

cDNA reverse transcribed from extracted RNA served as the sequencing template. Generated by immunoSEQ multiplex PCR, the TCRdb table keeps only in-frame clones and is missing some. The sample consists of about 150,000 clones, roughly 44% of them appearing once. Peripheral blood samples and lesional scalp punch biopsies were obtained from alopecia areata patients. V lost 2 bases and J lost 8, with 15 bases in between. The germline gives CDR1 MNHNS, CDR2 SASEGT. CDR3 length equals 14 residues. This sequence joins TRBV6-1 and TRBJ1-2; D perhaps matches TRBD1 (5 bases). The clonotype originates from a human donor with alopecia areata. The sample consisted of CD4+ T cells sorted from blood. This CDR3 reads CASSESQGVGGYTF. CDR3 DNA sequence: TGTGCCAGCAGTGAAAGCCAGGGAGTGGGCGGCTACACCTTC.